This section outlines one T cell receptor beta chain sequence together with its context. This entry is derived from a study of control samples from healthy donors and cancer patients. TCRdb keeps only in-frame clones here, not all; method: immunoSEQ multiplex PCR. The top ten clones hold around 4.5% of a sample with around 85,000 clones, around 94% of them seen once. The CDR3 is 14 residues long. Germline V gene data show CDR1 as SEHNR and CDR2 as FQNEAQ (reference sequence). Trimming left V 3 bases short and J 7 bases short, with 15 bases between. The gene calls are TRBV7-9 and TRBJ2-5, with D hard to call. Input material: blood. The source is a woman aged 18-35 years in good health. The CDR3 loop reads CASSFVPGKGTQYF. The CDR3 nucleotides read TGTGCCAGCAGCTTTGTCCCCGGCAAAGGGACCCAGTACTTC.